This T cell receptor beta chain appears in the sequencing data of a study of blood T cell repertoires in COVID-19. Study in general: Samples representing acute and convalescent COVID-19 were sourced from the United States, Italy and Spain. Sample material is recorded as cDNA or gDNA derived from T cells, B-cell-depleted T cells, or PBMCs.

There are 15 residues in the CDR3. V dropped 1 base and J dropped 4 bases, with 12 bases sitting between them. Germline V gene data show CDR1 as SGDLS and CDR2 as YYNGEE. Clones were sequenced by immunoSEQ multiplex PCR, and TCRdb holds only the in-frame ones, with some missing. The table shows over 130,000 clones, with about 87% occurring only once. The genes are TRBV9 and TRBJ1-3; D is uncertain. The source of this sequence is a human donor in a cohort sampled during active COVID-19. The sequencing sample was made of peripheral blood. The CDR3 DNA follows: TGTGCCAGCAGCGTAACTGCGGGCCTCGGAAACACCATATATTTT. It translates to CASSVTAGLGNTIYF.